The rows below give T cell receptor beta chains drawn from one sample of a study of T cells in Graves' hyperthyroidism and ophthalmopathy. One entry per CDR3 protein results from TCRdb running MiXCR on the multiplex PCR reads. The sample lists about 570,000 distinct CDR3 sequences; roughly 50% were seen once. Sample: peripheral blood or thyroid tissue (not recorded which). These receptor sequences come from an adult woman with Graves' disease, either hyperthyroidism or ophthalmopathy (not recorded which). Both conserved end residues are part of each CDR3. A D gene is named only where the DNA matches it firmly. Size values are once, few and many counts, or a class for expanded clones, and some rows have none.

D gene	clone size	V gene	J gene	CDR3 DNA	CDR3 protein
TRBD2	many	TRBV6-6	TRBJ2-7	TGTGCCAGCAGTACTCTAGCGGTAGGCTACGAGCAGTACTTC	CASSTLAVGYEQYF
NA	NA	TRBV28	TRBJ1-6	TGTGCCAGCCGGTCCGGGGGGCGCGATTCACCCCTCCACTTT	CASRSGGRDSPLHF
NA	few	TRBV7-2	TRBJ1-2	TGTGCCAGCAGCTTACGGCGGGCACCGACCGATTATGGCTACACCTTC	CASSLRRAPTDYGYTF
NA	NA	TRBV25-1	TRBJ1-6	TGTGCCAGCAGTCTTCCGACAGGCGTGAGCTCCTATAATTCACCCCTCCACTTT	CASSLPTGVSSYNSPLHF
TRBD1	NA	TRBV7-2	TRBJ1-4	TGTGCCAGCAGCTCGGGACAGGGTTATGAAAAACTGTTTTTT	CASSSGQGYEKLFF
TRBD2	NA	TRBV24-1	TRBJ2-5	TGTGCCAGCCTCGGGACTAAGGACGAGACCCAGTACTTC	CASLGTKDETQYF
TRBD1	many	TRBV24-1	TRBJ1-1	TGTGCCACCAGAGGACAGGGGACCACTGAAGCTTTCTTT	CATRGQGTTEAFF
NA	few	TRBV2	TRBJ2-5	TGTGCCAGCAGTGAACAGGGGAGCACCCAGTACTTC	CASSEQGSTQYF
NA	NA	TRBV7-2	TRBJ2-5	TGTGCCAGCAGCCCTACTAGAAGCGAGACCCAGTACTTC	CASSPTRSETQYF
NA	NA	TRBV29-1	TRBJ2-6	TGCAGCTTCTGGGTGGAAAAGCGGGGGGCCAACGTCCTGACTTTC	CSFWVEKRGANVLTF
TRBD1	few	TRBV7-9	TRBJ2-1	TGTGCCAGCAGCCACAGGGGGCATGAGCAGTTCTTC	CASSHRGHEQFF
TRBD1	NA	TRBV6-1	TRBJ2-5	TGTGCCAGCATCGGGACAGACCAAGAGACCCAGTACTTC	CASIGTDQETQYF
NA	NA	TRBV9	TRBJ2-7	TGTGCCAGCAGCGCCCAAGGAGCGCACGAGCAGTACTTC	CASSAQGAHEQYF
TRBD2	many	TRBV5-1	TRBJ2-2	TGCGCCAGCAGCCCTGGACTAGTCAAGGGGCCCGGGGAGCTGTTTTTT	CASSPGLVKGPGELFF
TRBD2	many	TRBV5-6	TRBJ2-7	TGTGCCAGCAGCTTCGGGACTAGCGCCCGTTTTGAGTACTTC	CASSFGTSARFEYF
TRBD1	NA	TRBV2	TRBJ1-1	TGTGCCAGCAGCGAAAGGACGACCGGGACAGCCACTGAAGCTTTCTTT	CASSERTTGTATEAFF
NA	many	TRBV20-1	TRBJ1-1	TGCAGTGCCCAAGGACCTTACACTGAAGCTTTCTTT	CSAQGPYTEAFF
NA	NA	TRBV7-2	TRBJ2-5	TGTGCCAGCAACTTCACCCTAGCAGGAGAGACCCAGTACTTC	CASNFTLAGETQYF
TRBD2	many	TRBV11-2	TRBJ2-7	TGTGCCAGCAGCCCCCCGGGGAGCGGGAGGGTGTACTTC	CASSPPGSGRVYF
NA	many	TRBV5-1	TRBJ2-7	TGCGCCAGCATGGGACCTACCTACGAGCAGTACTTC	CASMGPTYEQYF
NA	NA	TRBV2	TRBJ1-1	TGTGCCAGCACTCCCGGGGGGGTGAACACTGAAGCTTTCTTT	CASTPGGVNTEAFF
NA	many	TRBV7-2	TRBJ1-1	TGTGCCAGCAGCGCAGACAGGTTAAGGGCTTTCTTT	CASSADRLRAFF
NA	many	TRBV10-3	TRBJ2-7	TGTGCCATCAGGGAGAAAGGGAGGCGCGGTTCCTACGAGCAGTACTTC	CAIREKGRRGSYEQYF
NA	NA	TRBV9	TRBJ2-5	TGTGCCAGCAGCGTAGCTGGTGGTCCTTGGGCGACCCAGTACTTC	CASSVAGGPWATQYF
NA	NA	TRBV2	TRBJ1-3	TGTGCCGGCAGTGAATGGAGTGGGATCGTGGGAAACACCATATATTTT	CAGSEWSGIVGNTIYF
TRBD2	NA	TRBV7-6	TRBJ2-5	TGTGCCAGCAGCTTGCTAGCGGGAGCGCCCGAGACCCAGTACTTC	CASSLLAGAPETQYF
NA	NA	TRBV29-1	TRBJ2-2	TGCAGCGTTGCGACCCCCCGAGGGGAGCTGTTTTTT	CSVATPRGELFF
TRBD1	NA	TRBV6-6	TRBJ1-5	TGTGCCAGCAGTGGACAGGGGGGGGAGACCCAGCATTTT	CASSGQGGETQHF
NA	NA	TRBV27	TRBJ1-1	TGTGCCAGCAAGAGCCGGCAGCTGAACGCTGAAGCTTTCTTT	CASKSRQLNAEAFF
TRBD1	NA	TRBV10-3	TRBJ2-7	TGTGCCTCCGGACCCTCCGGGACAGGGGACATCGAGCAGTACTTC	CASGPSGTGDIEQYF
NA	NA	TRBV7-9	TRBJ1-1	TGTGCCAGCAGCCATGGAGACACTGGAGCTTTCTTT	CASSHGDTGAFF
TRBD2	many	TRBV11-2	TRBJ2-7	TGTGCCAGCAGCTCAACTAGCGGACGGAGCTCCTACGAGCAGTACTTC	CASSSTSGRSSYEQYF
NA	NA	TRBV6-1	TRBJ1-1	TGTGCCAGCAGTGAGGGGCGCGGAGCTTTCTTT	CASSEGRGAFF
NA	NA	TRBV7-9	TRBJ2-1	TGTGCCAGCAGCCGCTACAATGAGCAGTTCTTC	CASSRYNEQFF
NA	NA	TRBV7-3	TRBJ1-4	TGTGCCAGCAGCCCCCCCGGGTCTGGGGAAAAACTGTTTTTT	CASSPPGSGEKLFF
NA	few	TRBV7-9	TRBJ1-6	TGTGCCAGCAGCTTAGGAATTAAGGAAGGACCCCTCCACTTT	CASSLGIKEGPLHF
NA	few	TRBV7-8	TRBJ2-1	TGTGCCAGCAGCGGCTTGAGCGGGCGTCGCTCCTACAATGAGCAGTTCTTC	CASSGLSGRRSYNEQFF
NA	NA	TRBV10-3	TRBJ2-7	TGTGCCATCAGTGGACAGACTAGCTCCTACGAGCAGTACTTC	CAISGQTSSYEQYF
TRBD1	NA	TRBV15	TRBJ2-7	TGTGCCACCAGCAGAGACGGACAGGTGCAGTACTTC	CATSRDGQVQYF
NA	many	TRBV7-8	TRBJ1-2	TGTGCCAGCAGCTTACGTAACGTCGGAGATGGCTACACCTTC	CASSLRNVGDGYTF
TRBD1	NA	TRBV7-9	TRBJ1-1	TGTGCCAGCAGCAAGGACAGGGGGTACACTGAAGCTTTCTTT	CASSKDRGYTEAFF
NA	once	TRBV19	TRBJ2-2	TGTGCCAGTAAGGCCACCGGGGAGCTGTTTTTT	CASKATGELFF
NA	many	TRBV9	TRBJ1-2	TGTGCCAGCAGCGAGGGGGGAAGAAACTATGGCTACACCTTC	CASSEGGRNYGYTF
NA	many	TRBV19	TRBJ1-6	TGTGCCAGTAGCAATATTATCAACGCGGACGAAGGTTCACCCCTCCACTTT	CASSNIINADEGSPLHF
TRBD1	NA	TRBV29-1	TRBJ1-5	TGCAGCGTCGCGACAGGGGTCAATCAGCCCCAGCATTTT	CSVATGVNQPQHF
NA	many	TRBV12-3/TRBV12-4	TRBJ1-3	TGTGCCAGCAACGCGGACTCTGGAAACACCATATATTTT	CASNADSGNTIYF